This T cell receptor beta chain was identified in a study of siplizumab effects on memory and regulatory T cells. Overall study results and limits: Few alloreactive clones mapped to unstimulated subsets. Naive or memory phenotype was unassignable for roughly 75-95% of proliferating CD4+ or CD8+ clones. Siplizumab led to significantly less abundant alloreactive sequences that could be traced back to unstimulated CD4+ memory cells.

Worth noting for this clone: Antigen specificity is unknown.

Each sample contributed around 1.1 x 10^5 TCR templates to the assay. Profiling relied on immunoSEQ multiplex PCR, and the TCRdb table lists in-frame clones only, not all of them. This table has approximately 84,000 clones, 95% appearing once. V dropped 6 bases and J dropped 0; count of bases not matched to a gene: 6. CDR1 is MNHEY, CDR2 SMNVEV, per germline (reference sequence). CDR3 length: 16 residues. This chain connects TRBV27 to TRBJ2-1; 9 bases are shared with TRBD2. The specimen sequenced was CD8+ T cells sorted from blood. The clonotype originates from a human donor in good health. The DNA for the CDR3 is TGTGCCAGCAGAACTAGCGGGCTGAGCTCCTACAATGAGCAGTTCTTC. Amino acids: CASRTSGLSSYNEQFF.